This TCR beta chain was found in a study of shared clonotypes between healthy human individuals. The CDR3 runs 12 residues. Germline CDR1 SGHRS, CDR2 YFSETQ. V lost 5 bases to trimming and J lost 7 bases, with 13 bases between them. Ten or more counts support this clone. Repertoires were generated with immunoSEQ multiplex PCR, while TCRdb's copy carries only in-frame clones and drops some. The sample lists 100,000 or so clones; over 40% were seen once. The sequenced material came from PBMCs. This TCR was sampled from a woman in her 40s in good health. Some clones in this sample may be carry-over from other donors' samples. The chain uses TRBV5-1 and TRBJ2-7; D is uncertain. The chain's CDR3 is CASRLDMREQYF. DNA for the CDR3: TGCGCCAGCAGGTTAGATATGAGGGAGCAGTACTTC.